These T cell receptor beta chains were read from a single sample in a study of T cell responses to AZD1222 COVID-19 vaccine. The repertoire was sequenced with immunoSEQ multiplex PCR; TCRdb's copy has only in-frame clones and lacks some. The sample lists roughly 150,000 clones, approximately 92% occurring once. Sequences were derived from peripheral blood, sampled on day 0 of AZD1222 vaccination. Receptor source: an adult in good health. Each CDR3 is given with its conserved first and last residue. D genes are given only for firm matches. Clone size is not always given. Where it is, it says once, few, many or a class for expanded clones.

size	V	J	D	CDR3	DNA
-	TRBV27	TRBJ1-5	-	CASSPTQGIFNQPQHF	TGTGCCAGCAGCCCAACCCAGGGGATCTTCAATCAGCCCCAGCATTTT
-	TRBV9	TRBJ1-2	-	CASSVVASGGYTF	TGTGCCAGCAGCGTAGTTGCCAGCGGGGGCTACACCTTC
many	TRBV9	TRBJ2-1	TRBD1	CASSKGGQQSNEQFF	TGTGCCAGCAGCAAAGGGGGACAGCAGTCCAATGAGCAGTTCTTC
-	TRBV19	TRBJ2-5	-	CATYARGTETQYF	TGTGCCACCTATGCTCGGGGAACGGAGACCCAGTACTTC
once	TRBV5-8	TRBJ1-5	-	CASSKWGGRKDSNQPQHF	TGTGCCAGCAGCAAATGGGGCGGACGGAAAGATAGCAATCAGCCCCAGCATTTT
-	TRBV15	TRBJ2-5	-	CATSRGRLYQETQYF	TGTGCCACCAGCAGAGGACGGTTGTACCAAGAGACCCAGTACTTC
once	TRBV18	TRBJ2-2	TRBD1	CASSLGTGYTGELFF	TGTGCCAGCTCACTAGGGACAGGTTACACCGGGGAGCTGTTTTTT
-	TRBV5-1	TRBJ1-1	-	CASSSQLTEAFF	TGCGCCAGCAGCTCCCAACTAACTGAAGCTTTCTTT
-	TRBV7-9	TRBJ2-7	TRBD2	CASSLVASGEEQYF	TGTGCCAGCAGCTTAGTGGCTAGCGGGGAGGAGCAGTACTTC
-	TRBV6-6	TRBJ1-2	TRBD1	CASTTGTVYGYTF	TGTGCCAGCACTACCGGGACAGTGTATGGCTACACCTTC
-	TRBV9	TRBJ2-1	-	CASSVTGSYNEQFF	TGTGCCAGCAGCGTTACGGGCTCCTACAATGAGCAGTTCTTC
-	TRBV9	TRBJ2-6	-	CASSVVSSGANVLTF	TGTGCCAGCAGCGTAGTCTCCTCTGGGGCCAACGTCCTGACTTTC
once	TRBV29-1	TRBJ1-5	-	CSVLAGDSNQPQHF	TGCAGCGTTTTGGCCGGAGATAGCAATCAGCCCCAGCATTTT
few	TRBV6-5	TRBJ2-7	TRBD1	CASSRSGTGPYEQYF	TGTGCCAGCAGTAGATCCGGGACAGGACCCTACGAGCAGTACTTC
once	TRBV30	TRBJ1-5	TRBD1	CAWSDTGGSGQPQHF	TGTGCCTGGAGTGACACAGGGGGGAGTGGGCAGCCCCAGCATTTT
-	TRBV4-1	TRBJ1-2	-	CASSREDPSYSGYTF	TGCGCCAGCAGCCGGGAAGACCCATCGTACTCTGGCTACACCTTC
-	TRBV21-1	TRBJ2-7	-	CASTPDREAYEQYF	TGTGCCAGCACACCGGACAGGGAGGCCTACGAGCAGTACTTC
-	TRBV2	TRBJ1-2	-	CASREGGSGYTF	TGTGCCAGCAGGGAGGGTGGGTCCGGCTACACCTTC
-	TRBV29-1	TRBJ2-2	-	CSVGPGGNGGELFF	TGCAGCGTTGGTCCCGGGGGCAATGGCGGGGAGCTGTTTTTT
once	TRBV7-3	TRBJ2-5	TRBD2	CASSWSGTSQETQYF	TGTGCCAGCAGTTGGAGCGGGACTAGTCAAGAGACCCAGTACTTC
-	TRBV3-1/TRBV3-2	TRBJ1-3	-	CACGKGVGNTIYF	TGTGCCTGCGGAAAAGGTGTTGGAAACACCATATATTTT
-	TRBV7-2	TRBJ2-5	-	CASSLAVGETQYF	TGTGCCAGCAGCTTAGCGGTAGGAGAGACCCAGTACTTC
-	TRBV28	TRBJ1-6	TRBD1	CASRTYRGQNSPLHF	TGTGCCAGCAGAACCTACAGGGGGCAGAATTCACCCCTCCACTTT
-	TRBV5-4	TRBJ2-5	TRBD2	CASSSQLAGGPETQYF	TGTGCCAGCAGCTCTCAACTAGCGGGGGGGCCGGAGACCCAGTACTTC
-	TRBV6-5	TRBJ2-5	-	CASISRAWETQYF	TGTGCCAGCATATCCAGGGCATGGGAGACCCAGTACTTC
-	TRBV9	TRBJ2-3	-	CASSVGAGFLTDTQYF	TGTGCCAGCAGCGTCGGGGCGGGGTTCTTAACAGATACGCAGTATTTT
-	TRBV5-1	TRBJ1-2	-	CASSLESTRGYGYTF	TGCGCCAGCAGCTTGGAATCGACGAGGGGCTATGGCTACACCTTC
-	TRBV5-6	TRBJ1-1	-	CASSLRGGTEAFF	TGTGCCAGCAGCCTCCGGGGGGGCACTGAAGCTTTCTTT
once	TRBV19	TRBJ2-2	-	CASRLVGGPEELFF	TGTGCCAGTAGATTGGTGGGGGGGCCCGAGGAGCTGTTTTTT
-	TRBV11-2	TRBJ1-1	TRBD1	CASSLGTGGGTEAFF	TGTGCCAGCAGCTTAGGGACAGGGGGAGGGACTGAAGCTTTCTTT
-	TRBV7-3	TRBJ1-1	-	CASSPERRTEAFF	TGTGCCAGCAGCCCGGAACGGAGGACTGAAGCTTTCTTT
-	TRBV2	TRBJ1-2	-	CASSELEGRGYTF	TGTGCCAGCAGTGAATTGGAGGGACGGGGCTACACCTTC
-	TRBV9	TRBJ1-3	-	CASSPGASGNTIYF	TGTGCCAGCAGCCCCGGAGCCTCTGGAAACACCATATATTTT
-	TRBV12-3/TRBV12-4	TRBJ1-2	TRBD1	CASSPTGTGYTF	TGTGCCAGCAGTCCGACAGGGACTGGCTACACCTTC
-	TRBV11-2	TRBJ1-3	-	CASSLGGVLSGNTIYF	TGTGCCAGCAGCTTAGGGGGGGTTCTCTCTGGAAACACCATATATTTT
-	TRBV6-5	TRBJ1-1	-	CASSYWQLMNTEAFF	TGTGCCAGCAGTTACTGGCAGCTCATGAACACTGAAGCTTTCTTT
-	TRBV30	TRBJ1-1	-	CAWSVLTPNTEAFF	TGTGCCTGGAGTGTACTGACACCGAACACTGAAGCTTTCTTT
-	TRBV24-1	TRBJ1-5	-	CATSDLSNQPQHF	TGTGCCACCAGTGATTTGAGCAATCAGCCCCAGCATTTT
-	TRBV20-1	TRBJ1-2	-	CSASPPTVGYGYTF	TGCAGTGCTAGTCCCCCGACAGTGGGCTATGGCTACACCTTC
-	TRBV5-4	TRBJ1-3	-	CASSPTPYSSGNTIYF	TGTGCCAGCAGCCCTACACCCTACAGCTCTGGAAACACCATATATTTT
-	TRBV5-5	TRBJ1-6	-	CASSLGPGTYNSPLHF	TGTGCCAGCAGCTTGGGGCCCGGGACGTATAATTCACCCCTCCACTTT
-	TRBV11-3	TRBJ2-1	-	CASSLLGEVEQFF	TGTGCCAGCAGCTTACTAGGGGAAGTTGAGCAGTTCTTC
-	TRBV4-1	TRBJ2-1	TRBD2	CASSQVLAGGIYNEQFF	TGCGCCAGCAGCCAAGTTTTAGCGGGGGGCATTTACAATGAGCAGTTCTTC
-	TRBV20-1	TRBJ2-3	-	CSATLTDTQYF	TGCAGTGCTACGCTTACAGATACGCAGTATTTT
-	TRBV6-5	TRBJ1-1	-	CASSYLANTEAFF	TGTGCCAGCAGTTACTTGGCGAACACTGAAGCTTTCTTT